The clone carrying this T cell receptor (beta chain) was detected only a few times. This entry belongs to a study of T cells in Graves' hyperthyroidism and ophthalmopathy. Study-wide context: The blood sample was taken at first diagnosis, before treatment began.

Researchers took RNA transcripts and amplified the TCR beta CDR3 regions from them. During a first-round RT-PCR of the TCR CDR3, the HTBI primer set was used. In TCRdb, the multiplex PCR reads were re-called with MiXCR into one record per CDR3 protein. The data show approximately 600,000 distinct CDR3 sequences, less than 25% seen once. The CDR3 has 17 amino acids. Per the germline V gene, CDR1 is MDHEN and CDR2 is SYDVKM. The V and J ends lost 6 bases and 11 bases respectively, with 29 bases between them. This clonotype was sampled from a man aged 30 to 45 with Graves' ophthalmopathy. Sequenced: blood. The rearrangement links TRBV28 to TRBJ1-5, with D uncertain. The CDR3 DNA follows: TGTGCCAGCAGACGGACCCTTACGACCCCCCAGGATATAGCCCAGCATTTT. Encoded protein: CASRRTLTTPQDIAQHF.